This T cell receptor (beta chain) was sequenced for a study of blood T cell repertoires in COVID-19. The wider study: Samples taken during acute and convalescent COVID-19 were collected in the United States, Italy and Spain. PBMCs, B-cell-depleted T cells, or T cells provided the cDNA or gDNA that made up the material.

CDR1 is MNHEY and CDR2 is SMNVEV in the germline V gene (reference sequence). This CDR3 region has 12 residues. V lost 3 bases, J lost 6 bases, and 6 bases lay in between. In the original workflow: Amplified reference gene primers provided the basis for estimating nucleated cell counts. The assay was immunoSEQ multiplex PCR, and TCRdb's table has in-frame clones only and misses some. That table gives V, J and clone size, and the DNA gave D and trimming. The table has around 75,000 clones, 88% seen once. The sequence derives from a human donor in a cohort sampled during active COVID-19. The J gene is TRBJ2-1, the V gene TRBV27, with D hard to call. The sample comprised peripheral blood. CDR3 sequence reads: CASSLTRNEQFF. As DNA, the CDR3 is TGTGCCAGCAGTTTGACACGCAATGAGCAGTTCTTC.